This T cell receptor beta chain was retrieved from a study of CD8 T cells in ankylosing spondylitis. TCRdb fed the 5' RACE reads into MiXCR, producing one record per CDR3 protein. Of about 240,000 distinct CDR3 sequences detected, around 7.8% appear once; the ten largest clones hold under 7.5%. The table lists this clonotype with a few counts. V lost 1 base, J lost 8 bases, and 14 bases lay in between. The CDR3 length is 15 residues. V is TRBV12-3 or TRBV12-4 and J is TRBJ1-4; the D gene is possibly TRBD1 (6 bases). The TCR sequence derives from a male donor with ankylosing spondylitis or in good health (not recorded which). Sequenced sample: blood, either unsorted or a sorted T cell fraction (not recorded which). The DNA of the CDR3 is TGTGCCAGCAGTTTAGGGGGGGGCGGTTGGGAAAAACTGTTTTTT. Translation gives CASSLGGGGWEKLFF.